The 15 T cell receptor beta chains given below trace back to one sample, sequenced in a study of blood T cells in healthy people across ages. The second PCR ran roughly 6 to 11 cycles with a sample-barcoded 5' primer and J-beta primers. TCRdb ran MiXCR on the 5' RACE reads and lists one entry per CDR3 protein. The sample lists about 1,500,000 distinct CDR3 sequences, 28% occurring once. The sample consisted of blood. These receptors were collected from a woman aged 25 to 39 in good health.

The chain has TRBV5-1 and TRBJ2-7, with D maybe TRBD1 (6 bases). Germline values: CDR1 SGHRS, CDR2 YFSETQ. The CDR3 covers 13 residues. Trimming took 7 bases from V and 3 from J, leaving 14 bases between them. In nucleotides, the CDR3 is TGCGCCAGCGCAGAAAGGACAGACTACGAGCAGTACTTC. This encodes CASAERTDYEQYF.

The chain has TRBV27 and TRBJ2-5; TRBD1 aligns across 9 bases. V lost 1 base and J lost 11; bases outside the gene matches: 14. The length of the CDR3 is 16 residues. CDR1 MNHEY and CDR2 SMNVEV come from the germline V gene (reference sequence). The CDR3: CASSLWTGETYNEQYF. The DNA of the CDR3 is TGTGCCAGCAGTTTATGGACAGGGGAGACCTACAATGAGCAGTACTTC.

This clonotype has a count of ten or more. The chain uses TRBV6-5 and TRBJ2-7; D is perhaps TRBD1 (5 bases). Germline V gives CDR1 MNHEY, CDR2 SVGAGI. Trimming took 6 bases from V and 5 from J, leaving 14 bases between them. The CDR3 totals 13 residues. CDR3 in amino acids: CASSRTFNHEQYF. The CDR3 DNA is TGTGCCAGCAGCCGGACATTTAACCACGAGCAGTACTTC.

This clonotype was recorded once. The chain joins TRBV6-4 to TRBJ2-1; a possible D gene is TRBD2 (6 bases). The CDR3 totals 15 residues. Germline CDR1 MRHNA, CDR2 SNTAGT. Trimming shortened V by 3 bases and J by 4 bases, and 13 bases separated the two germline ends. The CDR3 DNA reads as TGTGCCAGCAGTGAAGAGCGGGCAAGGTACAATGAGCAGTTCTTC. It specifies CASSEERARYNEQFF.

The chain uses TRBV4-1 and TRBJ2-7, with D uncertain. The V end lost 1 base, the J end lost 3 bases, and 7 bases lay between the germline ends. The CDR3 loop spans 13 amino acids. Germline V CDR1 and CDR2: MGHRA, YSYEKL. The CDR3 reads CASSQGINYEQYF. CDR3 in DNA: TGCGCCAGCAGCCAAGGGATCAACTACGAGCAGTACTTC.

In this sample, this clonotype turned up a few times. The J gene is TRBJ1-1, the V gene TRBV11-2; D is possibly TRBD1 (5 bases). Germline assignment: CDR1 SGHAT and CDR2 FQNNGV. Trimming cost V 5 bases and J 1 base, with 17 bases left between them. The CDR3 is made up of 16 amino acids. The CDR3 spells CASSLRVDSPNTEAFF. CDR3 coding DNA: TGTGCCAGCAGCCTGAGGGTAGACAGCCCGAACACTGAAGCTTTCTTT.

The chain has TRBV20-1 and TRBJ2-7; D possibly corresponds to TRBD1 (5 bases). Germline loops: CDR1 DFQATT, CDR2 SNEGSKA (reference sequence). CDR3 length equals 15 residues. Trimming cost V 6 bases and J 2 bases, with 20 bases left between them. The CDR3 coding sequence is TGCAGTGCAGACTCAGCTGAAGCGACAGCCTACGAGCAGTACTTC. This gives the protein CSADSAEATAYEQYF.

The gene calls are TRBV30 and TRBJ1-2, with 10 positions matching TRBD1. Germline V lookup: CDR1 GTSNPN, CDR2 SVGIG (reference sequence). This CDR3 is built from 12 residues. Trimming cost V 8 bases and J 7 bases; bases outside gene matches: 7. For the CDR3, the DNA is TGTGCCGGAGGGGACAGGGGACCTGGCTACACCTTC. It is translated as CAGGDRGPGYTF.

This clonotype has ten or more counts. At one of its ends the junction is not consistent with the germline gene, which may arise from a read error. The chain is built from TRBV12-3 or TRBV12-4 and TRBJ2-3, with 10 bases identical to TRBD1. The CDR3 is 15 residues long. The CDR3 DNA is TGCGCCAGCAGCTTGACAGGGGGCGTCACAGATACGCAGTATTTT. Amino acids: CASSLTGGVTDTQYF.

This clonotype appeared many times. The rearrangement joins TRBV2 to TRBJ2-7, with TRBD2 matching 8 bases. The CDR3 runs 15 residues. Germline values: CDR1 SNHLY, CDR2 FYNNEI. V shed 10 bases, J shed 3 bases, and the junction held 14 bases outside the gene matches. As DNA, the CDR3 is TGTGCCATACGGACTAGCACCTTCCTGAACTACGAGCAGTACTTC. Translation: CAIRTSTFLNYEQYF.

This clonotype was counted only a few times. The chain employs TRBV18 and TRBJ1-2; the D gene is possibly TRBD1 (6 bases). Trimming shortened V by 5 bases and J by 8 bases, and 15 bases separated the two germline ends. In germline, CDR1 is KGHSH, CDR2 LQKENI. This CDR3 region has 13 residues. In DNA form, the CDR3 reads TGTGCCAGCTCATCCAGGGGACTAGGCGGCTACACCTTC. Protein: CASSSRGLGGYTF.

V is TRBV12-3 or TRBV12-4 and J is TRBJ2-3; weak D call: TRBD2 (6 bases). The CDR3 has 12 residues. V dropped 6 bases and J dropped 8 bases, with 12 bases sitting between them. For the CDR3, the DNA is TGTGCCAGCAGAACAGGAGGGGTTACGCAGTATTTT. Its protein product is CASRTGGVTQYF.

This clonotype showed up just a few times. The gene calls are TRBV4-3 and TRBJ2-1, with TRBD2 matching 8 bases. The germline CDR1 and CDR2 sequences are LGHNA and YSLEER. This CDR3 region has 16 residues. V was clipped by 4 bases and J by 0 bases; unmatched bases: 5. The CDR3 coding sequence is TGCGCCAGCAGCCCTAGGGCGGGAGGCTCCTACAATGAGCAGTTCTTC. It specifies CASSPRAGGSYNEQFF.

In nucleotides, the CDR3 is TGTGCCACCAGCAGAGAGGCAACCTACAATGAGCAGTTCTTC. Amino acids: CATSREATYNEQFF. The chain uses TRBV15 and TRBJ2-1; D unclear. CDR1 and CDR2 from the germline V gene are LNHNV and YYDKDF (reference sequence). V was shortened by 0 bases and J by 2 bases, with 5 bases between the two germline ends. CDR3 length: 14 residues.

Regarding this clonotype: This may be a read error: a much more frequent sequence differs by one nucleotide. The chain couples TRBV10-3 to TRBJ2-3; perhaps TRBD2 as D (6 bases). Trimming shortened V by 5 bases and J by 5 bases, and 20 bases separated the two germline ends. The germline CDR1 and CDR2 sequences are ENHRY and SYGVKD. CDR3 length: 16 residues. CDR3 nucleotide sequence: TGTGCCATCAGTTCTGGGACTTGCGGGAACTTAGATACGCAGTATTTT. This gives the protein CAISSGTCGNLDTQYF.